Below are 22 T cell receptor beta chains sequenced from a single sample in a study of T cell responses to AZD1222 COVID-19 vaccine. TCRdb's table, derived via immunoSEQ multiplex PCR, lists solely in-frame clones and lacks some. The top ten clones hold around 4.5% of a sample with about 77,000 clones, roughly 90% of them seen once. This material consisted of peripheral blood, taken 28 days after the second AZD1222 dose. All receptors derive from an adult who received the AZD1222 COVID-19 vaccine.

This clone appeared a single time. V and J are TRBV2 and TRBJ2-2; D is perhaps TRBD2 (5 bases). The germline V and J ends were trimmed by 6 bases and 2 bases, with 16 bases remaining between them. The CDR3 is made up of 16 amino acids. Looked up from germline, CDR1 is SNHLY and CDR2 is FYNNEI. CDR3 DNA sequence: TGTGCCAGCAGAGGAGGTGTCAGCCAAAACACCGGGGAGCTGTTTTTT. It translates to CASRGGVSQNTGELFF.

The V call is TRBV5-8, the J call TRBJ1-1, with a possible D match to TRBD1 (5 bases). Germline lookup yields CDR1 SGHTS and CDR2 YDEGEE. The CDR3 length is 13 residues. V was clipped by 1 base and J by 4 bases, with 8 bases between them. CDR3 coding DNA: TGTGCCAGCAGCTTGTGGGGGACCACTGAAGCTTTCTTT. Translated: CASSLWGTTEAFF. Complete variable domain (other parts from reference TRBV5-8 and TRBJ1-1): EAGVTQSPTHLIKTRGQQATLRCSPISGHTSVYWYQQALGLGLQFLLWYDEGEERNRGNFPPRFSGRQFPNYSSELNVNALELEDSALYLCASSLWGTTEAFFGQGTRLTVV.

The J gene is TRBJ1-3, the V gene TRBV7-2, with 10 positions matching TRBD1. Germline V gene lookup returns CDR1 SGHTA and CDR2 FQGNSA. The CDR3 consists of 17 residues. Trimming cost V 5 bases and J 0 bases; bases outside gene matches: 7. The CDR3 nucleotides are TGTGCCAGCAGCCCCTGGACAGGGGGGAGCTCTGGAAACACCATATATTTT. Protein: CASSPWTGGSSGNTIYF.

The chain is built from TRBV21-1 and TRBJ1-1. TRBV21-1 is a pseudogene segment. The CDR3 is made up of 17 amino acids. CDR3 nucleotides: TGTGCCAGCAGCAAGGGGGGTTTAAAGACAGAGAACACTGAAGCTTTCTTT. It translates to CASSKGGLKTENTEAFF.

The chain recombines TRBV14 with TRBJ1-1; TRBD1 matches at 7 bases. The CDR3 loop spans 16 amino acids. Germline assignment: CDR1 SGHDN and CDR2 FVKESK. The junction had 11 bases not matched to a gene; V was cut back by 4 bases and J by 3 bases. The CDR3 DNA sequence: TGTGCCAGCAGCCTACGACAGGGCGGGTGGTACACTGAAGCTTTCTTT. This encodes CASSLRQGGWYTEAFF.

The genes are TRBV7-7 and TRBJ2-7; 7 bases line up with TRBD1. The germline V gene has CDR1 SSHAT and CDR2 FNYEAQ (reference sequence). With 5 bases clipped from V and 3 bases from J, the junction kept 7 bases outside the gene matches. CDR3 length: 14 amino acids. CDR3 sequence: CASSPGTVNYEQYF. CDR3 nucleotide sequence: TGTGCCAGCAGCCCTGGGACAGTTAACTACGAGCAGTACTTC.

The chain uses TRBV11-2 and TRBJ2-3; D is undetermined. The germline V and J ends were trimmed by 1 base and 3 bases, with 8 bases remaining between them. This CDR3 region has 14 residues. Germline V gene sequence: CDR1 SGHAT, CDR2 FQNNGV. CDR3 in amino acids: CASSLGRSTDTQYF. DNA for the CDR3: TGTGCCAGCAGCTTAGGCAGAAGTACAGATACGCAGTATTTT.

The V gene is TRBV30, the J gene TRBJ2-1; no clear D gene. Germline assignment: CDR1 GTSNPN and CDR2 SVGIG (reference sequence). V lost 1 base to trimming and J lost 2 bases, with 6 bases between them. The CDR3 sequence is 13 residues long. CDR3 amino acids: CAWSALPYNEQFF. For the CDR3, the DNA is TGTGCCTGGAGTGCCCTCCCCTACAATGAGCAGTTCTTC.

V gene TRBV27 combines with J gene TRBJ2-2, with 7 positions matching TRBD2. The junction had 10 bases not matched to a gene; V was cut back by 3 bases and J by 6 bases. The CDR3 sequence is 16 residues long. Germline lookup yields CDR1 MNHEY and CDR2 SMNVEV (reference sequence). The DNA of the CDR3 is TGTGCCAGCAGTTTCAGCGGGACGGGCATCGCCGGGGAGCTGTTTTTT. It translates to CASSFSGTGIAGELFF.

The chain employs TRBV27 and TRBJ2-7, with TRBD1 identical over 8 bases. Trimming at V came to 5 bases and at J to 3 bases, leaving 6 bases not matched to a gene. From germline, CDR1 is MNHEY and CDR2 SMNVEV (reference sequence). The length of the CDR3 is 14 residues. CDR3 protein: CASSLGTGIYEQYF. CDR3 bases: TGTGCCAGCAGTCTCGGGACAGGAATCTACGAGCAGTACTTC.

The genes are TRBV19 and TRBJ1-3; D might be TRBD1 (5 bases). This CDR3 region has 16 residues. V was trimmed by 5 bases and J by 0 bases, leaving 14 bases between them. CDR1 and CDR2 (germline): LNHDA, SQIVND (reference sequence). The CDR3 spells CASSLDTLFSGNTIYF. The CDR3 coding sequence is TGTGCCAGTAGTTTGGACACGCTATTCTCTGGAAACACCATATATTTT.

The gene calls are TRBV18 and TRBJ1-1, with D perhaps TRBD1 (5 bases). The CDR3 is made up of 13 amino acids. Germline lookup yields CDR1 KGHSH and CDR2 LQKENI. V was clipped by 3 bases and J by 4 bases, with 9 bases between them. Here the CDR3 reads CASSPSTATEAFF. CDR3 nucleotides: TGTGCCAGCTCACCCTCGACAGCCACTGAAGCTTTCTTT.

The chain is built from TRBV6-4 and TRBJ2-6; 7 positions agree with TRBD1. Germline lookup yields CDR1 MRHNA and CDR2 SNTAGT. V gave up 11 bases and J gave up 0 bases; unmatched junction bases: 13. The CDR3 runs to 17 residues. The CDR3 protein is CAGSPGQLISGANVLTF. DNA for the CDR3: TGTGCCGGATCCCCGGGACAGCTTATCTCTGGGGCCAACGTCCTGACTTTC.

This clone has just a few counts. The V call is TRBV2, the J call TRBJ2-7; D unresolved. CDR3 length equals 13 residues. Looked up from germline, CDR1 is SNHLY and CDR2 is FYNNEI. The V end lost 3 bases, the J end lost 2 bases, and 8 bases lay between the germline ends. CDR3 region: CASSDRMTYEQYF. The CDR3 nucleotides are TGTGCCAGCAGTGACAGGATGACCTACGAGCAGTACTTC.

The chain combines TRBV6-5 with TRBJ1-2; maybe TRBD1 (6 bases). V lost 8 bases to trimming and J lost 7 bases, with 11 bases between them. CDR1 is MNHEY, CDR2 SVGAGI, per germline. The CDR3 covers 11 residues. CDR3 in DNA: TGTGCCAGCTACAGGGATCGTGGCTACACCTTC. Protein sequence: CASYRDRGYTF.

This sequence joins TRBV6-5 and TRBJ2-7; a possible D gene is TRBD2 (6 bases). The CDR3 extends over 13 amino acids. Germline V lookup: CDR1 MNHEY, CDR2 SVGAGI. The V end was cut by 6 bases, the J end by 4 bases, with 13 bases between. The CDR3 is CASRLLAGYEQYF. CDR3 coding DNA: TGTGCCAGCAGGCTACTAGCAGGGTACGAGCAGTACTTC.

This chain links TRBV11-2 with TRBJ2-5, with 9 bases aligning to TRBD1. Germline CDR1 is SGHAT and CDR2 is FQNNGV. V lost 4 bases and J lost 4; bases outside the gene matches: 7. This CDR3 has 15 amino acids. CDR3 nucleotide sequence: TGTGCCAGCAGCTGGGGGACAGGGATTGGAGAGACCCAGTACTTC. Translating it yields CASSWGTGIGETQYF. Based on the CDR3 plus reference TRBV11-2 and TRBJ2-5, the full variable domain is EAGVAQSPRYKIIEKRQSVAFWCNPISGHATLYWYQQILGQGPKLLIQFQNNGVVDDSQLPKDRFSAERLKGVDSTLKIQPAKLEDSAVYLCASSWGTGIGETQYFGPGTRLLVL.

The CDR3 sequence: CASSLGAAGSGNQPQHF. CDR3 bases: TGTGCCAGCAGCTTGGGGGCGGCAGGGTCGGGCAATCAGCCCCAGCATTTT. The chain links TRBV5-6 to TRBJ1-5, with D maybe TRBD1 (5 bases). CDR3 length equals 17 residues. Per germline, CDR1 SGHDT and CDR2 YYEEEE. Trimming took 0 bases from V and 2 from J, leaving 15 bases between them.

This chain links TRBV15 with TRBJ1-1, with 9 bases matching TRBD1. V gave up 2 bases and J gave up 1 base; unmatched junction bases: 2. The CDR3 sequence is 15 residues long. Germline V gives CDR1 LNHNV, CDR2 YYDKDF (reference sequence). This CDR3 is CATSRSGQGNTEAFF. DNA of the CDR3: TGTGCCACCAGCAGATCGGGACAGGGGAACACTGAAGCTTTCTTT. The full variable domain, in which reference TRBV15 and TRBJ1-1 provide the parts outside the CDR3, is DAMVIQNPRYQVTQFGKPVTLSCSQTLNHNVMYWYQQKSSQAPKLLFHYYDKDFNNEADTPDNFQSRRPNTSFCFLDIRSPGLGDTAMYLCATSRSGQGNTEAFFGQGTRLTVV.

The rearrangement links TRBV7-7 to TRBJ2-1; maybe TRBD1 (6 bases). From germline, CDR1 is SSHAT and CDR2 FNYEAQ (reference sequence). The CDR3 covers 15 residues. Trimming took 0 bases from V and 5 from J, leaving 11 bases between them. The DNA of the CDR3 is TGTGCCAGCAGCTTAGCAAAAGGGGGTAACAATGAGCAGTTCTTC. Its protein product is CASSLAKGGNNEQFF.

This rearrangement joins TRBV27 to TRBJ1-5; tentatively, D is TRBD1 (6 bases). The germline V gene has CDR1 MNHEY and CDR2 SMNVEV (reference sequence). V dropped 4 bases and J dropped 0 bases, with 19 bases sitting between them. There are 18 residues in the CDR3. The CDR3 here is CASSSAGQILYSNQPQHF. DNA of the CDR3: TGTGCCAGCAGTTCCGCCGGACAGATACTTTATAGCAATCAGCCCCAGCATTTT.

The rearrangement uses TRBV7-3 and TRBJ2-1, with TRBD1 matching 7 bases. V shed 3 bases and J 2 bases; nucleotides not matched to a gene: 4. The CDR3 sequence is 15 residues long. Germline V gene lookup returns CDR1 SGHTA and CDR2 FQGTGA. The CDR3 reads CASSLTGLAYNEQFF. The CDR3 DNA is TGTGCCAGCAGCTTGACAGGGCTTGCCTACAATGAGCAGTTCTTC. The entire variable domain, with the rest obtained from reference TRBV7-3 and TRBJ2-1, is as follows: GAGVSQTPSNKVTEKGKYVELRCDPISGHTALYWYRQSLGQGPEFLIYFQGTGAADDSGLPNDRFFAVRPEGSVSTLKIQRTERGDSAVYLCASSLTGLAYNEQFFGPGTRLTVL.